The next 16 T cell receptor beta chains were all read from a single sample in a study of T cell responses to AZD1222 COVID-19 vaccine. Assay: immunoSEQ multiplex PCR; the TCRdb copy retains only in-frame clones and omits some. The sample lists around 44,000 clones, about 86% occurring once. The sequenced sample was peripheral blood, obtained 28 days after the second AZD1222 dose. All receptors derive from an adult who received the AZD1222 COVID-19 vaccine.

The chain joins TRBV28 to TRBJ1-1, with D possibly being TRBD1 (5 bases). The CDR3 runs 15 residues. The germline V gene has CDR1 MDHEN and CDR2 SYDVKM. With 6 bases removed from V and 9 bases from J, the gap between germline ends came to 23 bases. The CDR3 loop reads CASRVIGDSRVKAFF. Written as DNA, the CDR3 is TGTGCCAGCAGAGTTATCGGGGACTCACGCGTTAAAGCTTTCTTT.

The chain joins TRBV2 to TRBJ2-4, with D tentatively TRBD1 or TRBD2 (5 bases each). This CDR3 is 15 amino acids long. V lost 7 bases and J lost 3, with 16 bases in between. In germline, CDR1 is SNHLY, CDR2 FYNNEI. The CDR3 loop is CASIPPWDGKNIQYF. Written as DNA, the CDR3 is TGTGCCAGCATCCCCCCCTGGGACGGCAAAAACATTCAGTACTTC.

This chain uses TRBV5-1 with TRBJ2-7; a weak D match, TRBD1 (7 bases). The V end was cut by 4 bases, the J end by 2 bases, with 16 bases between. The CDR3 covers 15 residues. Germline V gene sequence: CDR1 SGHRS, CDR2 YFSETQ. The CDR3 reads CASSGGGTVTYEQYF. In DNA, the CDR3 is TGCGCCAGCAGCGGGGGCGGGACAGTGACCTACGAGCAGTACTTC.

The CDR3 reads CASRDPRGLRSYEQYF. The CDR3 DNA sequence: TGTGCCAGCAGGGATCCCCGCGGCCTACGATCCTACGAGCAGTACTTC. The rearrangement links TRBV28 to TRBJ2-7; no reliable D call. This CDR3 has 16 residues. CDR1 is MDHEN, CDR2 SYDVKM, per germline. Between the trimmed V and J ends, which lost 6 bases and 1 base, there was a span of 19 bases.

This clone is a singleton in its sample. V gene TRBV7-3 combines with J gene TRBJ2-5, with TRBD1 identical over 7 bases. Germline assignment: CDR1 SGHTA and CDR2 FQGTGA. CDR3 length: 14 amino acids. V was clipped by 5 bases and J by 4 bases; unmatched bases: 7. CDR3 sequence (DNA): TGTGCCAGCAGCCAGAGGGGGCAGTCAGAGACCCAGTACTTC. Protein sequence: CASSQRGQSETQYF.

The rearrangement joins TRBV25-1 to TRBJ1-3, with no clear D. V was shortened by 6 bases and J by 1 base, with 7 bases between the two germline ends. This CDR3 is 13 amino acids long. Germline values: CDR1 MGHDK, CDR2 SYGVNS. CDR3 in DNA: TGTGCCAGCAGGACCACTTCTGGAAACACCATATATTTT. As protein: CASRTTSGNTIYF.

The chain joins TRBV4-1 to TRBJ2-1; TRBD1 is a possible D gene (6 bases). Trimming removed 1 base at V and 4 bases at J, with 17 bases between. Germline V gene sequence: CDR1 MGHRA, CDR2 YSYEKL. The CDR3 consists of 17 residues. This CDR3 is CASSQGETGVIYNEQFF. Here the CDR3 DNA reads TGCGCCAGCAGCCAAGGGGAGACAGGAGTGATTTACAATGAGCAGTTCTTC.

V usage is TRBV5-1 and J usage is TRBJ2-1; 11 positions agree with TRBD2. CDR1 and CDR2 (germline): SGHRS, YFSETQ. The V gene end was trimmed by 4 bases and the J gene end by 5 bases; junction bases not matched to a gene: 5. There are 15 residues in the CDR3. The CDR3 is CASSQPGLADNEQFF. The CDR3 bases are TGCGCCAGCAGCCAACCGGGACTAGCGGACAATGAGCAGTTCTTC.

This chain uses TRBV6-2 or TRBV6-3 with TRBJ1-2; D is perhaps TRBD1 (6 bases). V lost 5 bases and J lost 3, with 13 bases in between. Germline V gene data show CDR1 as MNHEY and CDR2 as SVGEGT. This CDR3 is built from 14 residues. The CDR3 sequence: CASSALGAYYGYTF. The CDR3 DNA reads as TGTGCCAGCAGTGCGCTGGGGGCTTACTATGGCTACACCTTC.

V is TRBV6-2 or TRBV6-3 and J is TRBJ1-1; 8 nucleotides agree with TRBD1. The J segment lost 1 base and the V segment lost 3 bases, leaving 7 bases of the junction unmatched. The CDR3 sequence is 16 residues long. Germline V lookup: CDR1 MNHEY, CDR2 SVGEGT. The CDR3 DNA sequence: TGTGCCAGCAGTTATTCCCCCGACAGGGGGAACACTGAAGCTTTCTTT. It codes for CASSYSPDRGNTEAFF.

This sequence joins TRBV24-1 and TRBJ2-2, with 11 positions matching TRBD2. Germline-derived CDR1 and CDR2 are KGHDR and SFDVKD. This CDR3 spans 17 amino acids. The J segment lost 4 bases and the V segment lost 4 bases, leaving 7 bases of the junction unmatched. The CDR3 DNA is TGTGCCACCAGTGACCTGGGGACTAGCGGACTCACCGGGGAGCTGTTTTTT. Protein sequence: CATSDLGTSGLTGELFF.

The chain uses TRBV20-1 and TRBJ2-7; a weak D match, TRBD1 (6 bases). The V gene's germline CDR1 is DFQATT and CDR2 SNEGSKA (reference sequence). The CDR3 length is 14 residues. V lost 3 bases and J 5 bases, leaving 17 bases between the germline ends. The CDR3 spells CSASRHRENNEQYF. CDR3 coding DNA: TGCAGTGCTAGTAGGCACAGGGAGAACAACGAGCAGTACTTC.

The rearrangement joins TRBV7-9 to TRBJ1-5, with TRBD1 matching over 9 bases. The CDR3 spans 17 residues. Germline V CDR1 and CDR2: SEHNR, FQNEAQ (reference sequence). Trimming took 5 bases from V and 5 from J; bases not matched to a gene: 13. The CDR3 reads CASSPSSGTGTHQPQHF. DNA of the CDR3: TGTGCCAGCAGCCCAAGCTCCGGGACAGGGACCCATCAGCCCCAGCATTTT.

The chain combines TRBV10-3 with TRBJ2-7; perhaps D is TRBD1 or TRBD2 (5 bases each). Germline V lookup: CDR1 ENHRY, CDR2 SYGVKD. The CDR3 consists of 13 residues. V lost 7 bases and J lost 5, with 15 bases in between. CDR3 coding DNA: TGTGCCATCACCGGTGGGGCGCGGGACGAGCAGTACTTC. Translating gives CAITGGARDEQYF.

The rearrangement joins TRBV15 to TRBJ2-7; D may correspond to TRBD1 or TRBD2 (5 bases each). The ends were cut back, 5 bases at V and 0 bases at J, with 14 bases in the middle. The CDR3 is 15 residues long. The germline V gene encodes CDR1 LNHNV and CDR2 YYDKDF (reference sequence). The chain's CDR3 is CATSEGLASSYEQYF. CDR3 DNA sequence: TGTGCCACCAGCGAGGGGCTGGCTAGCTCCTACGAGCAGTACTTC.

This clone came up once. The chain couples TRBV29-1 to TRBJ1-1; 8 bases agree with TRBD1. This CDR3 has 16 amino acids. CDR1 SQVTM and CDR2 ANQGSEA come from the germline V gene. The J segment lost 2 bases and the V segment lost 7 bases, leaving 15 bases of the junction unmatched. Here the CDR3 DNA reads TGCAGCGCAGGGCCGGGACAGGCCCTGGGAAACACTGAAGCTTTCTTT. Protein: CSAGPGQALGNTEAFF.